The source of this T cell receptor beta chain is a study of T cell responses to AZD1222 COVID-19 vaccine (TCRdb year 2021). About the investigation overall: AZD1222 recipients given second doses at about 4 weeks or at about 12 weeks were pooled, since spike-specific TCR depth and breadth were not found to differ between the two schedules. TCR sequencing covered approximately 230 trial participants: 200 to 210 given two doses of AZD1222 and 26 given two doses of MenACWY control vaccine. Trial participants were enrolled by age into subgroups of 18-55, 56-69 and 70-plus years, and around 150, 29 and 61 TCR-sequenced participants, respectively, were included in these subgroups. Paper-wide results and their limitations: Participants were mostly white British and included more females than males, and it was suggested by the authors that clonal diversity may have been underestimated. No day 14 peak-response samples were available, so repertoires were characterized only after the peak T cell response. The whole spike protein was spanned by vaccine-associated CD4 TCRs, and dominant responses were seen in regions 160-218 and 743-854. In the small 56-69-year group, the increase in depth fell short of significance, most likely because of low power. Nearly half of unique spike-specific TCRs reportedly recognized epitopes outside regions mutated in the B.1.351 and B.1.1.7 variants. Spike-specific TCR breadth and depth rose significantly after two AZD1222 doses compared with day 0 and with MenACWY recipients. Conclusions about previously exposed vaccinees were limited because only a handful of AZD1222 recipients were SARS-CoV-2 seropositive at baseline.

Turning to this clone: The specificity of this receptor is unknown. Base qualities are not at hand, and no much larger clone is one base apart.

The CDR3 regions of human TCRbeta chains were analyzed by immunosequencing. Turning to the authors' computational methods: TCRs in the repertoires were matched against a reference library of SARS-CoV-2-specific TCRs that had been generated with the MIRA antigen-specificity platform. Breadth was defined as the fraction of unique TCRs that were SARS-CoV-2-associated, and depth was defined as the fraction of total T cells that were SARS-CoV-2-associated. Each spike-specific TCR was assigned to its reactive spike region and to a CD4 or CD8 class using the MIRA data. Log10-transformed breadth and depth values were compared by one-way ANOVA with Sidak's multiple comparisons tests. TCRdb provides this immuneACCESS table in a form limited to in-frame rearrangements. Some clones are lacking; in checked studies, under half of them reflect an unresolved V gene, and why the rest are absent is not known. V, J and clone size are those of that table, while D and trimming were read from the DNA. This sample lists roughly 97,000 clones; over 90% were detected once. The ten largest account for about 5% of the sample.

V is cut by 4 bases and J by 0 bases, and the space between the germline ends is 9 bases. Per the germline V gene, SQVTM is the CDR1 and ANQGSEA is the CDR2. Counted from cysteine to phenylalanine, this CDR3 has 13 amino acids. Only CDR3 DNA is held: 39 bases, read in frame from base 1. The time point label for this specimen denotes: baseline before first vaccination. Samples from vaccinated people were obtained from the UK trials COV001 and COV002, which included a single-blind randomized controlled phase 2/3 trial of AZD1222 (ChAdOx1 nCoV-19) in healthy adults. For TCRbeta chain sequencing, PBMC samples from trial participants were taken at day 0 and at day 28 after the second dose.

The receptor was isolated from an adult in good health. The chain is encoded by TRBV29-1 joined to TRBJ2-5; possibly the D gene is TRBD2, per 6 matching bases. The sequenced sample was peripheral blood, obtained on day 0 of AZD1222 vaccination. The DNA sequence is as follows: TGCAGCGTTGTGGGCGGGAACCAAGAGACCCAGTACTTC. Its protein product is CSVVGGNQETQYF. The variable domain in full, with residues beyond the CDR3 obtained from the reference TRBV29-1 and TRBJ2-5 genes, is SAVISQKPSRDICQRGTSLTIQCQVDSQVTMMFWYRQQPGQSLTLIATANQGSEATYESGFVIDKFPISRPNLTFSTLTVSNMSPEDSSIYLCSVVGGNQETQYFGPGTRLLVL.